The sequence of this T cell receptor beta chain was determined in a study of T cell responses to AZD1222 COVID-19 vaccine (dated by TCRdb to 2020 to 2022). About the investigation overall: A total of under 250 trial participants underwent TCR sequencing, of whom 200 to 220 had received two doses of AZD1222 and some 26 had received two doses of the MenACWY control vaccine. Enrollment into the trials was organized by age into subgroups of 18-55, 56-69 and 70-plus years, and those subgroups contained around 150, 28 and 57 TCR-sequenced participants, respectively. Overall results and qualifications from the work: Epitopes outside the regions mutated in the B.1.351 and B.1.1.7 variants were reportedly recognized by nearly half of the unique spike-specific TCRs. Conclusions about previously exposed vaccinees were limited because only five to seven AZD1222 recipients were SARS-CoV-2 seropositive at baseline. The vaccine-associated CD4 TCRs covered the entire spike protein, and the dominant responses fell in regions 160-218 and 743-854. The 56-69-year group was small, and its depth increase did not reach significance, likely because of low power. After two AZD1222 doses, both the breadth and the depth of spike-specific TCRs were significantly higher than at day 0 and than in MenACWY recipients. Participants were mostly white British, with more females than males. The authors suggested clonal diversity may have been underestimated. Because no day 14 peak-response samples were available, repertoires were characterized only after the peak T cell response.

Turning to this clone: The antigen it binds to is not known. No much larger clone exists at a distance of one base, and base qualities are not known.

The time point label here, explained by the study, means: baseline before first vaccination. According to the study, the label for this sample's treatment or condition signals: meningococcal conjugate vaccine given as trial control. Vaccinee samples came from UK trials COV001 and COV002, including a single-blind randomized controlled phase 2/3 trial of AZD1222 (ChAdOx1 nCoV-19) in healthy adults. For TCRbeta chain sequencing, PBMC samples from trial participants were taken at day 0 and at day 28 after the second dose. The CDR1 and CDR2 encoded by the germline V gene are KGHDR and SFDVKD. The V end gives up 2 bases and the J end 10 bases, leaving 5 bases in the junction not matched to a gene. From the cysteine up to the phenylalanine, the CDR3 has a length of 14 residues. Just the 42-base CDR3 DNA is kept, in frame starting at base 1. The CDR3 regions of human TCRbeta chains were subjected to immunosequencing. The study's processing was this. TCRs in the repertoires were matched against a reference library of SARS-CoV-2-specific TCRs that had been generated with the MIRA antigen-specificity platform. Breadth meant the fraction of unique TCRs that were SARS-CoV-2-associated, whereas depth meant the fraction of total T cells that were SARS-CoV-2-associated. Each spike-specific TCR was assigned to its reactive spike region and to a CD4 or CD8 class using the MIRA data. Log10-transformed breadth and depth values were compared by one-way ANOVA with Sidak's multiple comparisons tests. TCRdb's version of the immuneACCESS table is confined to in-frame rearrangements and falls short of the full clone set. An unresolved V gene accounts for under half of the shortfall where checked; the remainder is of unknown origin. For V, J and clone size, that table is used; D and trimming come from the DNA. The sample profile shows tens of thousands of clones; roughly three quarters of them were found once. The ten most abundant clones make up roughly 22% of the sample.

Sequenced here: peripheral blood, sampled on day 0 of MenACWY control vaccination. The chain uses TRBV24-1 and TRBJ2-1; 9 central nucleotides agree with TRBD1. The sequence was obtained from an adult in good health. The CDR3 reads as follows: CATSDSGTGREQFF. The DNA is TGTGCCACCAGTGATTCGGGGACAGGGCGAGAGCAGTTCTTC.